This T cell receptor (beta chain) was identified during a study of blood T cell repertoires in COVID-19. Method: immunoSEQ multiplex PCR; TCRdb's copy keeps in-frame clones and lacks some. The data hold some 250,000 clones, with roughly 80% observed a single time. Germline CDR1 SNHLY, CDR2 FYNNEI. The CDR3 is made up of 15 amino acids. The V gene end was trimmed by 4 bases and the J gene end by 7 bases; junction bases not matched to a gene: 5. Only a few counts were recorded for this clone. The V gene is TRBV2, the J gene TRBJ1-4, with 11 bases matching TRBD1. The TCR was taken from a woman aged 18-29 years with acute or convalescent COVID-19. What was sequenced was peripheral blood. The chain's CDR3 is CASSAGTGGSEKLFF. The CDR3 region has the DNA TGTGCCAGCAGTGCCGGGACAGGGGGGAGTGAAAAACTGTTTTTT.